This T cell receptor beta chain was obtained from a study of OX40 agonist ivuxolimab in advanced cancers. Across the study: Participants, roughly 80% male, averaged roughly 60 years of age, ranging from roughly 23 to 80. Eligibility admitted prior anti-PD-1, anti-PD-L1 or anti-CTLA-4 therapy; 40% to 50% had some. General study results and limits: At doses 0.1 to 3.0 mg/kg, CD4+ and CD8+ clones expanded.

Libraries were prepared by immunoSEQ multiplex PCR; TCRdb keeps only in-frame clonotypes and omits some of them. The sample holds 65,000 to 85,000 clones, approximately 90% seen once. Concerning this clone: What it recognizes is unknown.

The CDR3 is made up of 17 amino acids. In germline, CDR1 is SGHNT, CDR2 YYREEE (reference sequence). The germline V and J ends were trimmed by 3 bases and 4 bases, with 22 bases remaining between them. The chain employs TRBV5-4 and TRBJ1-1; the D gene is possibly TRBD1 (5 bases). The clonotype originates from an adult with an advanced solid tumor such as melanoma, head and neck, liver or kidney cancer. The material was CD4+ or CD8+ T cells sorted from blood, obtained in a trial of the OX40 agonist ivuxolimab. Here the CDR3 reads CASSSGGNRAGFTEAFF. The CDR3 coding sequence is TGTGCCAGCAGCTCGGGGGGGAACCGGGCGGGATTCACTGAAGCTTTCTTT.